One sample yielded the 16 T cell receptor beta chains listed below, sequenced in a study of patients with pleural tuberculosis. TCRdb independently ran MiXCR on the reads; one entry per CDR3 protein. The profile shows under 55,000 distinct CDR3 sequences, around 6.7% of them singletons. Every receptor here comes from a human donor with pleural tuberculosis.

This chain connects TRBV19 to TRBJ1-3, with TRBD1 identical over 9 bases. The V and J ends lost 4 bases and 2 bases, in that order; junction bases with no gene match: 0. The CDR3 has 14 residues. Per the germline V gene, CDR1 is LNHDA and CDR2 is SQIVND (reference sequence). CDR3 bases: TGTGCCAGTAGTAGACAGGGGGCTGGAAACACCATATATTTT. Translation: CASSRQGAGNTIYF. Supplemented by reference TRBV19 and TRBJ1-3, the full variable domain reads DGGITQSPKYLFRKEGQNVTLSCEQNLNHDAMYWYRQDPGQGLRLIYYSQIVNDFQKGDIAEGYSVSREKKESFPLTVTSAQKNPTAFYLCASSRQGAGNTIYFGEGSWLTVV.

This clonotype was counted at least ten times. V is TRBV27 and J is TRBJ2-7, with 7 bases aligning to TRBD1. Trimming at V came to 1 base and at J to 5 bases, leaving 2 bases not matched to a gene. The germline V gene encodes CDR1 MNHEY and CDR2 SMNVEV (reference sequence). CDR3 size: 13 residues. The CDR3 reads CASSLLGGHEQYV. The DNA for the CDR3 is TGTGCCAGCAGTTTATTAGGGGGCCACGAGCAGTACGTC.

This clonotype has a count of ten or more. V gene TRBV28 combines with J gene TRBJ2-5; TRBD1 matches at 8 bases. V shed 5 bases and J 1 base; nucleotides not matched to a gene: 3. CDR1 is MDHEN, CDR2 SYDVKM, per germline. The CDR3 extends over 14 amino acids. CDR3 DNA sequence: TGTGCCAGCAGTGACGGACAGGGCCAAGAGACCCAGTACTTC. Translating it yields CASSDGQGQETQYF.

This clonotype was picked up many times. This chain connects TRBV2 to TRBJ1-1; 9 positions match TRBD1. The CDR3 is 15 residues long. Germline V CDR1 and CDR2: SNHLY, FYNNEI. V was pared by 9 bases and J by 3 bases, with 11 bases of the junction left unmatched. The CDR3 loop is CASTPDRGRDTEAFF. CDR3 bases: TGTGCCAGTACCCCGGACAGGGGTAGGGACACTGAAGCTTTCTTT.

This clonotype rates as medium-sized (0.01 to 0.1%). The V and J genes are TRBV29-1 and TRBJ1-3; unclear D gene. CDR1 is SQVTM, CDR2 ANQGSEA, per germline. The CDR3 has 13 amino acids. The V end lost 4 bases, the J end lost 0 bases, and 7 bases lay between the germline ends. The CDR3 spells CSVARPSGNTIYF. CDR3 bases: TGCAGCGTTGCAAGGCCCTCTGGAAACACCATATATTTT.

This clonotype was seen repeatedly, ten times or more. The chain carries TRBV15 and TRBJ2-1; D is unclear. CDR3 length: 14 residues. CDR1 is LNHNV, CDR2 YYDKDF, per germline (reference sequence). V was clipped by 3 bases and J by 3 bases, with 9 bases between them. CDR3 coding DNA: TGTGCCACCAGCAGTGCGCAAGGCTACAATGAGCAGTTCTTC. Translated, it gives CATSSAQGYNEQFF.

This clonotype has ten or more counts. This rearrangement joins TRBV6-2 or TRBV6-3 to TRBJ1-1, with D tentatively TRBD1 (6 bases). The V and J ends lost 2 bases and 0 bases respectively, with 16 bases between them. CDR3 length: 17 amino acids. Germline V gene sequence: CDR1 MNHEY, CDR2 SVGEGT. CDR3 sequence (DNA): TGTGCCAGCAGTTACCCCGTAGGGGGAGTCATGAACACTGAAGCTTTCTTT. Its protein is CASSYPVGGVMNTEAFF.

This clonotype occurred many times. The rearrangement joins TRBV7-2 to TRBJ2-3, with 8 bases fitting TRBD2. Losses at the gene ends were 5 bases for V and 3 bases for J; bases not matched to a gene: 4. CDR1 is SGHTA and CDR2 is FQGNSA in the germline V gene. This CDR3 has 14 residues. The CDR3: CASSPAGVTDTQYF. Written as DNA, the CDR3 is TGTGCCAGCAGCCCAGCGGGAGTAACAGATACGCAGTATTTT. The full variable domain, its missing parts supplied by reference TRBV7-2 and TRBJ2-3, is GAGVSQSPSNKVTEKGKDVELRCDPISGHTALYWYRQSLGQGLEFLIYFQGNSAPDKSGLPSDRFSAERTGGSVSTLTIQRTQQEDSAVYLCASSPAGVTDTQYFGPGTRLTVL.

This clonotype showed up many times. The chain links TRBV27 to TRBJ1-4, with 7 bases lining up with TRBD1. CDR1 MNHEY and CDR2 SMNVEV come from the germline V gene (reference sequence). Trimming took 6 bases from V and 4 from J; bases not matched to a gene: 5. This CDR3 spans 14 amino acids. This chain's CDR3 is CASSTGAINEKLFF. The DNA of the CDR3 is TGTGCCAGCAGCACAGGGGCAATTAATGAAAAACTGTTTTTT.

This clonotype was observed many times. V gene TRBV20-1 combines with J gene TRBJ2-5; 10 bases are a match to TRBD2. The CDR3 totals 15 residues. Germline V gene data show CDR1 as DFQATT and CDR2 as SNEGSKA (reference sequence). Germline trimming cut 6 bases from V and 4 bases from J; bases unmatched to any gene: 11. The DNA of the CDR3 is TGCAGTGCCCTAATAAGCGGGAGGGCCGGAGAGACCCAGTACTTC. It is translated as CSALISGRAGETQYF.

This clonotype has a count of ten or more. The rearrangement joins TRBV28 to TRBJ2-7; 7 bases are shared with TRBD2. J was trimmed by 7 bases and V by 7 bases; bases with no gene match: 10. This CDR3 is built from 13 residues. Germline CDR1 MDHEN, CDR2 SYDVKM. This chain's CDR3 is CASNPGRGREQYF. The CDR3 DNA reads as TGTGCCAGCAACCCAGGGAGGGGTAGGGAGCAGTACTTC.

This clonotype came up many times. The DNA of the CDR3 is TGCAGTGCTCGGACAGGCCAGAACACCGGGGAGCTGTTTTTT. Translating it yields CSARTGQNTGELFF. The rearrangement joins TRBV20-1 to TRBJ2-2; the match to TRBD1 covers 7 bases. In germline, CDR1 is DFQATT, CDR2 SNEGSKA (reference sequence). The CDR3 has 14 amino acids. V was clipped by 5 bases and J by 1 base; unmatched bases: 4.

Concerning this clonotype: This may arise from a read error, as a much more abundant clone is one base away. V usage is TRBV11-2 and J usage is TRBJ2-2; D call uncertain. There are 15 residues in the CDR3. Per the germline V gene, CDR1 is SGHAT and CDR2 is FQNNGV. V was clipped by 0 bases and J by 3 bases, with 8 bases between them. The CDR3 DNA follows: TGTGCCAGCAGCTTAGACAGGTCTGACACCGGGGAGCTGTTTTTT. Encoded protein: CASSLDRSDTGELFF.

This clonotype is a singleton in its sample. A junction boundary mismatches the germline segment, possibly from a read error. The CDR3, as DNA: TGTGCTAGTGGCCCCGGGGGGTACAATGAGCAGTTTTTC. Protein product: CASGPGGYNEQFF. The chain is built from TRBV12-5 and TRBJ2-1, with 7 bases identical to TRBD2. Germline V CDR1 and CDR2: LGHNT, FRNRAP. The CDR3 extends over 13 amino acids.

This clonotype appeared a few times. The rearrangement uses TRBV29-1 and TRBJ2-1; D is possibly TRBD2 (6 bases). Germline-derived CDR1 and CDR2 are SQVTM and ANQGSEA. Trimming shortened V by 4 bases and J by 2 bases, and 15 bases separated the two germline ends. The CDR3 sequence is 15 residues long. Here the CDR3 reads CSVVGAGRTYNEQFF. In DNA form, the CDR3 reads TGCAGCGTTGTTGGGGCGGGGCGGACCTACAATGAGCAGTTCTTC.

V and J are TRBV12-3 or TRBV12-4 and TRBJ2-3; 8 bases are shared with TRBD2. The V and J ends lost 10 bases and 3 bases, in that order; junction bases with no gene match: 6. This CDR3 is built from 13 residues. The CDR3 coding sequence is TGTGCCACCATGGGACTAGTAACAGATACGCAGTATTTT. Residues: CATMGLVTDTQYF.